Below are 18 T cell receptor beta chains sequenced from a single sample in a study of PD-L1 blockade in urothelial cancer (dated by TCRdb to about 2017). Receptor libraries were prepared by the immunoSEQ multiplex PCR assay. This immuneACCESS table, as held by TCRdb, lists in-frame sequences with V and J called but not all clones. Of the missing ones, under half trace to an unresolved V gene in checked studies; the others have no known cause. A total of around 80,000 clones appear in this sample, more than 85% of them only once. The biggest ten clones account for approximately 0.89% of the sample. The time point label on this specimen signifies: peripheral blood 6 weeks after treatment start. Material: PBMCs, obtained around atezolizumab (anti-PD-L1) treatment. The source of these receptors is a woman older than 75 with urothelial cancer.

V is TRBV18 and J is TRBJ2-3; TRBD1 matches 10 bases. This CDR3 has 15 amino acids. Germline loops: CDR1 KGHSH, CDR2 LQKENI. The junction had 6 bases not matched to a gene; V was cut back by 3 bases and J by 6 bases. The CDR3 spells CASSPGQGRGDTQYF. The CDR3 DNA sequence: TGTGCCAGCTCACCGGGACAGGGGCGTGGGGATACGCAGTATTTT.

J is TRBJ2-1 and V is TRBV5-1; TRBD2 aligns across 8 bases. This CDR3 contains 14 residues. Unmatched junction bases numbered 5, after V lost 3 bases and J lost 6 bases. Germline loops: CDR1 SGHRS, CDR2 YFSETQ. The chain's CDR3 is CASSSQTSGNEQFF. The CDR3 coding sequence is TGCGCCAGCAGCTCCCAAACTAGCGGCAATGAGCAGTTCTTC.

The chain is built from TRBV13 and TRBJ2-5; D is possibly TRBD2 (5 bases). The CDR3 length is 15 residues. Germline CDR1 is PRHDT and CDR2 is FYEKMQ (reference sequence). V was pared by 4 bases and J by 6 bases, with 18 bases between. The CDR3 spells CASSSIGLIPKTQYF. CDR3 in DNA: TGTGCCAGCAGCTCCATCGGACTCATCCCAAAGACCCAGTACTTC.

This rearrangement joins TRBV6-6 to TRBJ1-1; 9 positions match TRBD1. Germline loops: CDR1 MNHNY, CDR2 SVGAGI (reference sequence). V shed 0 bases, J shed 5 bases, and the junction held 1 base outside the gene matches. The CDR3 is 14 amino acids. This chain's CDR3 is CASSYSGTGTEAFF. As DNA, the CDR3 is TGTGCCAGCAGTTACTCGGGGACAGGGACTGAAGCTTTCTTT.

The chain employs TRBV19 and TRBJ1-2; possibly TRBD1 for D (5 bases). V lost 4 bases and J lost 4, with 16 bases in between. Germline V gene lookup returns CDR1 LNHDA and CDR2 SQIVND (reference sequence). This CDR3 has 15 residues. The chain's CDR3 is CASSTQDRVLYGYTF. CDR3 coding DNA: TGTGCCAGTAGTACCCAAGACAGAGTCCTCTATGGCTACACCTTC.

CDR3 protein: CASSLEQGNYGYTF. The CDR3 DNA follows: TGTGCCAGCAGCTTGGAACAGGGTAACTATGGCTACACCTTC. The rearrangement joins TRBV5-4 to TRBJ1-2, with a tentative D call TRBD1 (6 bases). Germline V gives CDR1 SGHNT, CDR2 YYREEE (reference sequence). Trimming removed 0 bases from V and 1 base from J, with 7 bases in between. This CDR3 is built from 14 residues.

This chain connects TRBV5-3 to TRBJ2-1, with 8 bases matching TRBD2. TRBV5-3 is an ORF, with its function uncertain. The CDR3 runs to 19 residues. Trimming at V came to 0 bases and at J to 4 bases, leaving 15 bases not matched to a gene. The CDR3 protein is CARSLVGVREATGYNEQFF. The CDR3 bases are TGTGCCAGAAGCTTGGTAGGGGTGCGGGAGGCCACTGGGTACAATGAGCAGTTCTTC.

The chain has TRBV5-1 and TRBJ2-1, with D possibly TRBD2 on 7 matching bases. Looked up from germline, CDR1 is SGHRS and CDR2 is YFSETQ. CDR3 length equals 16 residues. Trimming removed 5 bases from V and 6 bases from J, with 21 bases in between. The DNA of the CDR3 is TGCGCCAGCAGGGCGGGGGCCCCTGGGGGGGTCAATGAGCAGTTCTTC. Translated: CASRAGAPGGVNEQFF.

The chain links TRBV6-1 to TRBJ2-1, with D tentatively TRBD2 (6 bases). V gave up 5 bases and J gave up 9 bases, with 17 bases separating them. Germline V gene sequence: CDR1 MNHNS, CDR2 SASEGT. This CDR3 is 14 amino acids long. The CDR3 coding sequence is TGTGCCAGCAGTAAGGGGCGGGATTGGAGTGAGCAGTTCTTC. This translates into CASSKGRDWSEQFF.

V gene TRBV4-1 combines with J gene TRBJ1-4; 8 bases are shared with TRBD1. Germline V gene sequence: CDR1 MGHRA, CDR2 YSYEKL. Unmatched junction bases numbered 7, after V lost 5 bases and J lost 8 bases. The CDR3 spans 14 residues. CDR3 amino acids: CASSYQGAREKLFF. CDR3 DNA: TGCGCCAGCAGCTATCAGGGGGCTCGGGAAAAACTGTTTTTT.

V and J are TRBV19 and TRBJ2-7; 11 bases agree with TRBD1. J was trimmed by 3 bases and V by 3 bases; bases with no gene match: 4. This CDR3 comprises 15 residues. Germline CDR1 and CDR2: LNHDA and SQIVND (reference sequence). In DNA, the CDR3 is TGTGCCAGTAGTATGACTGGGACAGGGGGCTACGAGCAGTACTTC. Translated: CASSMTGTGGYEQYF.

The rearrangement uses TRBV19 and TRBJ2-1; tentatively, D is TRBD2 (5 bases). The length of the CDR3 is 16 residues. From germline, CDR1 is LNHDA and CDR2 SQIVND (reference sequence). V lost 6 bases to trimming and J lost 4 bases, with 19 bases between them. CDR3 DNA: TGTGCCAGTAGCTCTTTGTTAACGGGGTTTTACAATGAGCAGTTCTTC. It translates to CASSSLLTGFYNEQFF.

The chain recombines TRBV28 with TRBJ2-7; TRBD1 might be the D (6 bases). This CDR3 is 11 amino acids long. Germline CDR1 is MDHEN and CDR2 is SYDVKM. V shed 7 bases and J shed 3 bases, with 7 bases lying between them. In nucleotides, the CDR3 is TGTGCCAGCACGGACAGCTACGAGCAGTACTTC. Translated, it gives CASTDSYEQYF.

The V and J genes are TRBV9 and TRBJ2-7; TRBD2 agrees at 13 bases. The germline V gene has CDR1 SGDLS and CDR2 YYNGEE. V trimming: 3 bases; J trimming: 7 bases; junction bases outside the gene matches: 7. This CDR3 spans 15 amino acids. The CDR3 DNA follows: TGTGCCAGCAGCGCCGCCGGGACTAGCGGGGATGAGCAGTACTTC. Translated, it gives CASSAAGTSGDEQYF.

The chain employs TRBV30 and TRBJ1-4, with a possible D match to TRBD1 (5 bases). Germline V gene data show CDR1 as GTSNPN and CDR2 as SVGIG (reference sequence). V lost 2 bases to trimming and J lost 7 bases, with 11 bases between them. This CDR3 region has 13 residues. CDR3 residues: CAWSNQGREKLFF. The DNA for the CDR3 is TGTGCCTGGAGTAACCAGGGCCGTGAAAAACTGTTTTTT. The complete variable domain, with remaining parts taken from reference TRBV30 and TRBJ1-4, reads SQTIHQWPATLVQPVGSPLSLECTVEGTSNPNLYWYRQAAGRGLQLLFYSVGIGQISSEVPQNLSASRPQDRQFILSSKKLLLSDSGFYLCAWSNQGREKLFFGSGTQLSVL.

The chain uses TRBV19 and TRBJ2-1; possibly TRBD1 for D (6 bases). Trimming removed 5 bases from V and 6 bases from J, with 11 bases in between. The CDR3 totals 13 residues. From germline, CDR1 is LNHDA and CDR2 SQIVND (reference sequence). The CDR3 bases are TGTGCCAGTAGTCCCAGGACAGCCAATGAGCAGTTCTTC. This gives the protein CASSPRTANEQFF. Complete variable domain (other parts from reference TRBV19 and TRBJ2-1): DGGITQSPKYLFRKEGQNVTLSCEQNLNHDAMYWYRQDPGQGLRLIYYSQIVNDFQKGDIAEGYSVSREKKESFPLTVTSAQKNPTAFYLCASSPRTANEQFFGPGTRLTVL.

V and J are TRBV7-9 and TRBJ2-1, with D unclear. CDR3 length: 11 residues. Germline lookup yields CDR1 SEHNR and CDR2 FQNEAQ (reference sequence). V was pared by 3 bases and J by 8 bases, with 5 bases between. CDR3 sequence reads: CASSFVYEQFF. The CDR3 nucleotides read TGTGCCAGCAGCTTCGTCTATGAGCAGTTCTTC.

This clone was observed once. CDR3 amino acids: CAWSFSQGTGGYTF. The CDR3 region has the DNA TGTGCCTGGAGTTTTTCTCAGGGGACGGGCGGCTACACCTTC. The chain combines TRBV30 with TRBJ1-2; tentatively, D is TRBD1 (6 bases). V lost 2 bases and J 8 bases, leaving 18 bases between the germline ends. The CDR3 totals 14 residues. Germline V lookup: CDR1 GTSNPN, CDR2 SVGIG (reference sequence).